These 10 T cell receptor beta chains were sequenced from one sample in a study of somatic mutations in T cells in chronic GVHD. Only in-frame clones appear in the TCRdb table, and some are missing; sequencing was by immunoSEQ multiplex PCR. The repertoire has about 13,000 clones, around 80% of them found once; the top ten carry less than 40%. Sequencing was performed on Vbeta20-negative CD4+ T cells from blood. The receptor source for this set is a male patient aged 45-60 years with chronic graft-versus-host disease. The graft donor may be the source of some T cells.

V gene TRBV10-1 combines with J gene TRBJ2-3, with a possible D match to TRBD2 (6 bases). Germline CDR1 and CDR2: WNHNN and SYGVQD (reference sequence). The CDR3 sequence is 15 residues long. Trimming took 6 bases from V and 0 from J, leaving 13 bases between them. The CDR3 DNA sequence: TGCGCCAGCAGCCTCGGGACTCTTAGCACAGATACGCAGTATTTT. Encoded protein: CASSLGTLSTDTQYF.

The chain carries TRBV2 and TRBJ1-1, with D uncertain. The V end lost 7 bases, the J end lost 5 bases, and 14 bases lay between the germline ends. The CDR3 runs to 13 residues. Looked up from germline, CDR1 is SNHLY and CDR2 is FYNNEI. CDR3 nucleotides: TGTGCCAGCACGATAGAAGAAAGTACTGAAGCTTTCTTT. Translation gives CASTIEESTEAFF.

This clone was detected once. The chain is built from TRBV18 and TRBJ2-2, with 8 bases fitting TRBD2. The germline V gene has CDR1 KGHSH and CDR2 LQKENI. With V trimmed by 5 bases and J by 2 bases, 7 bases remained unmatched. CDR3 length: 16 residues. CDR3 region: CASSITSGANTGELFF. The CDR3 DNA is TGTGCCAGCTCAATTACTAGCGGAGCAAACACCGGGGAGCTGTTTTTT.

The chain is built from TRBV15 and TRBJ2-7; 11 nucleotides align to TRBD1. With 3 bases clipped from V and 4 bases from J, the junction kept 2 bases outside the gene matches. CDR1 is LNHNV, CDR2 YYDKDF, per germline (reference sequence). This CDR3 has 14 amino acids. In nucleotides, the CDR3 is TGTGCCACCAGCAGTGGACAGGGGGCATACGAGCAGTACTTC. Encoded protein: CATSSGQGAYEQYF.

The V call is TRBV28, the J call TRBJ1-1, with D maybe TRBD1 (6 bases). The CDR3 extends over 14 amino acids. The V end lost 7 bases, the J end lost 6 bases, and 18 bases lay between the germline ends. Germline assignment: CDR1 MDHEN and CDR2 SYDVKM. CDR3 in amino acids: CASKQQGRVPEAFF. Here the CDR3 DNA reads TGTGCCAGCAAGCAACAGGGTCGGGTCCCTGAAGCTTTCTTT.

The V gene is TRBV7-6, the J gene TRBJ2-1; maybe TRBD1 (6 bases). Trimming took 5 bases from V and 13 from J, leaving 21 bases between them. Germline lookup yields CDR1 SGHVS and CDR2 FNYEAQ. This CDR3 is built from 14 residues. CDR3 loop: CASSPRGIGIGQFF. For the CDR3, the DNA is TGTGCCAGCAGCCCGAGGGGGATTGGTATTGGACAGTTCTTC.

The chain combines TRBV18 with TRBJ2-2, with D unresolved. Deletions cut 2 bases from V and 1 base from J, with 5 bases between. The CDR3 is 14 residues long. From germline, CDR1 is KGHSH and CDR2 LQKENI. CDR3 sequence: CASSPGGNTGELFF. CDR3 in DNA: TGTGCCAGCTCACCAGGCGGGAACACCGGGGAGCTGTTTTTT.

The chain combines TRBV28 with TRBJ1-6; no clear D. V lost 1 base, J lost 6 bases, and 10 bases lay in between. The CDR3 spans 15 residues. Germline values: CDR1 MDHEN, CDR2 SYDVKM. CDR3 residues: CASSLSDRGNSPLHF. The DNA for the CDR3 is TGTGCCAGCAGTTTATCGGATCGGGGTAATTCACCCCTCCACTTT. Full variable domain (remainder filled in from reference TRBV28 and TRBJ1-6): DVKVTQSSRYLVKRTGEKVFLECVQDMDHENMFWYRQDPGLGLRLIYFSYDVKMKEKGDIPEGYSVSREKKERFSLILESASTNQTSMYLCASSLSDRGNSPLHFGNGTRLTVT.

This clone was counted once. The chain couples TRBV6-6 to TRBJ2-7; 12 bases are shared with TRBD1. The J segment lost 1 base and the V segment lost 6 bases, leaving 7 bases of the junction unmatched. This CDR3 spans 16 amino acids. Germline CDR1 MNHNY, CDR2 SVGAGI (reference sequence). CDR3 sequence reads: CASSSLGQGASYEQYF. The CDR3 nucleotides are TGTGCCAGCAGCAGCCTGGGACAGGGGGCTTCCTACGAGCAGTACTTC.

This clone was picked up one time. The rearrangement links TRBV4-1 to TRBJ2-6; D gene ambiguous. V lost 3 bases and J lost 2, with 11 bases in between. There are 16 residues in the CDR3. Germline CDR1 is MGHRA and CDR2 is YSYEKL. CDR3: CASSHSVRAGANVLTF. The CDR3 nucleotides are TGCGCCAGCAGCCACTCGGTCCGGGCTGGGGCCAACGTCCTGACTTTC.